This T cell receptor (beta chain) was observed in a study of OX40 agonist ivuxolimab in advanced cancers. Across the whole study: Patients treated during dose escalation were battling hepatocellular carcinoma, melanoma, renal cell or head and neck cancer. The mean age was approximately 60 years, ranging from about 20 to 90, with about 87% of participants male.

Produced via immunoSEQ multiplex PCR; TCRdb's table is partial and in-frame only. The table records about 60,000 clones, 86% of them present only once. The germline CDR1 and CDR2 sequences are KGHSH and LQKENI. Between the trimmed V and J ends, which lost 6 bases and 1 base, there was a span of 15 bases. This CDR3 has 16 amino acids. The source of this sequence is an adult with an advanced solid tumor such as melanoma, head and neck, liver or kidney cancer. Sequences were derived from CD4+ or CD8+ T cells sorted from blood, sampled in a trial of the OX40 agonist ivuxolimab. The gene calls are TRBV18 and TRBJ2-2; tentative D call: TRBD1 (5 bases). The CDR3 bases are TGTGCCAGCTCCCTGAACGGCAGGGAGAACACCGGGGAGCTGTTTTTT. This sequence encodes CASSLNGRENTGELFF. The full variable domain, completed using reference TRBV18 and TRBJ2-2, is NAGVMQNPRHLVRRRGQEARLRCSPMKGHSHVYWYRQLPEEGLKFMVYLQKENIIDESGMPKERFSAEFPKEGPSILRIQQVVRGDSAAYFCASSLNGRENTGELFFGEGSRLTVL.